These T cell receptor beta chains were read from a single sample in a study of cytomegalovirus exposure and HLA in healthy donors. TCRdb keeps only in-frame clones here, not all; method: immunoSEQ multiplex PCR. The table records 85,000 to 100,000 clones, around 86% of them present only once. The sample taken for sequencing was PBMCs. These receptors were collected from a man aged 25-40 years in good health and CMV-seropositive. The CDR3 runs from the conserved cysteine through the conserved F or W. The D gene is left open where the match is weak. Only part of the rows carry a size: once, few, many, or a class if the clone is expanded.

CDR3 protein	CDR3 DNA	V gene	D gene	CDR3 length	J gene	clone size
CASSLEGSVNEKLFF	TGTGCCAGCAGTTTAGAAGGCAGCGTTAATGAAAAACTGTTTTTT	TRBV28	-	15	TRBJ1-4	-
CASSLGRRVPEKLFF	TGCGCCAGCAGCTTGGGAAGGCGGGTTCCGGAAAAACTGTTTTTT	TRBV5-1	-	15	TRBJ1-4	-
CASSSGTLYSNQPQHF	TGTGCCAGCAGTTCGGGGACACTCTATAGCAATCAGCCCCAGCATTTT	TRBV28	-	16	TRBJ1-5	-
CAWSVLGGRATDTQYF	TGTGCCTGGAGTGTACTCGGCGGGAGGGCGACAGATACGCAGTATTTT	TRBV30	TRBD2	16	TRBJ2-3	-
CASSEGQSGANVLTF	TGTGCCAGCAGTGAAGGTCAGTCTGGGGCCAACGTCCTGACTTTC	TRBV2	-	15	TRBJ2-6	-
CASSLLAFGSLTDTQYF	TGTGCCAGCAGCTTGTTAGCGTTCGGCAGCTTGACAGATACGCAGTATTTT	TRBV11-2	-	17	TRBJ2-3	-
CASSRDRGYEQYF	TGTGCCAGCAGCCGGGACAGGGGCTACGAGCAGTACTTC	TRBV6-5	TRBD1	13	TRBJ2-7	once
CASSYDRGIGYEQYF	TGTGCCAGCAGCTACGACAGGGGTATAGGCTACGAGCAGTACTTC	TRBV5-6	TRBD1	15	TRBJ2-7	-
CASSFVQTGGTNTEAFF	TGTGCCAGCAGCTTCGTCCAGACAGGGGGTACGAACACTGAAGCTTTCTTT	TRBV7-6	TRBD1	17	TRBJ1-1	-
CSVDGGDGGTDTQYF	TGCAGCGTTGACGGGGGGGATGGTGGCACAGATACGCAGTATTTT	TRBV29-1	TRBD2	15	TRBJ2-3	-
CATSRAGGVNEKLFF	TGTGCCACCAGCAGAGCAGGGGGCGTTAATGAAAAACTGTTTTTT	TRBV15	TRBD1	15	TRBJ1-4	-
CASSLEPGREYDNEQFF	TGTGCCAGCAGCTTAGAGCCTGGGCGGGAGTATGATAATGAGCAGTTCTTC	TRBV7-2	TRBD2	17	TRBJ2-1	-
CAWGGWTGYEQYF	TGTGCCTGGGGCGGTTGGACAGGGTACGAGCAGTACTTC	TRBV30	TRBD1	13	TRBJ2-7	-
CASSKSSYEQYF	TGTGCCAGCAGTAAGAGCTCCTACGAGCAGTACTTC	TRBV27	-	12	TRBJ2-7	-
CASSPGGFTYEQYF	TGTGCCAGCAGCCCAGGTGGGTTTACGTACGAGCAGTACTTC	TRBV9	-	14	TRBJ2-7	-
CAWSAGQMRLPQHF	TGTGCCTGGAGTGCTGGACAGATGAGGCTGCCCCAGCATTTT	TRBV30	-	14	TRBJ1-5	-
CASSLALQETQYF	TGCGCCAGCAGCTTGGCCCTCCAAGAGACCCAGTACTTC	TRBV5-1	-	13	TRBJ2-5	-
CASSFGAAGAQHF	TGTGCCAGCAGTTTTGGAGCCGCAGGGGCCCAGCATTTT	TRBV28	-	13	TRBJ1-5	few
CASSPRQGGEKLFF	TGTGCCAGCAGCCCGCGACAGGGCGGCGAAAAACTGTTTTTT	TRBV7-2	TRBD1	14	TRBJ1-4	few
CASSSGGAGGGYNEQFF	TGTGCCAGCAGCTCTGGGGGGGCGGGAGGGGGATACAATGAGCAGTTCTTC	TRBV7-2	TRBD2	17	TRBJ2-1	-
CASSPRQGSEQYF	TGTGCCAGCAGCCCCAGACAGGGTAGCGAGCAGTACTTC	TRBV7-2	TRBD1	13	TRBJ2-7	-
CASSQTGHRIPYEQYF	TGCGCCAGCAGTCAAACGGGACACAGGATCCCCTACGAGCAGTACTTC	TRBV23-1	-	16	TRBJ2-7	-
CASRFVYGTGADTQYF	TGCGCCAGCAGATTCGTATACGGGACAGGGGCAGATACGCAGTATTTT	TRBV10-1	TRBD1	16	TRBJ2-3	-
CASSLSGGSTYNEQFF	TGTGCCAGCAGTTTAAGCGGCGGGAGTACCTACAATGAGCAGTTCTTC	TRBV27	TRBD2	16	TRBJ2-1	-
CASSEEAGGSYNEQFF	TGTGCCAGCAGTGAAGAAGCGGGAGGGTCCTACAATGAGCAGTTCTTC	TRBV6-4	TRBD2	16	TRBJ2-1	once
CASSTDRFNEKLFF	TGTGCCAGCAGTACGGACAGATTTAATGAAAAACTGTTTTTT	TRBV2	-	14	TRBJ1-4	-
CASSFSGTSYEQYF	TGTGCCAGCAGTTTCTCCGGGACATCTTACGAGCAGTACTTC	TRBV6-1	-	14	TRBJ2-7	-
CASSGGNIYEQYF	TGTGCCAGCAGCGGGGGTAATATCTACGAGCAGTACTTC	TRBV28	-	13	TRBJ2-7	-
CASSEVKAGGGYEQYF	TGTGCCAGCAGTGAGGTGAAAGCGGGAGGGGGTTACGAGCAGTACTTC	TRBV2	TRBD2	16	TRBJ2-7	-
CASSPSRVRSGNTIYF	TGTGCCAGCAGCCCCTCACGGGTGAGGTCTGGAAACACCATATATTTT	TRBV7-8	-	16	TRBJ1-3	-
CASSPGTVETQYF	TGTGCCAGCTCACCCGGGACAGTGGAGACCCAGTACTTC	TRBV18	TRBD1	13	TRBJ2-5	-
CASGPQENTEAFF	TGTGCCTCTGGGCCCCAAGAGAACACTGAAGCTTTCTTT	TRBV9	-	13	TRBJ1-1	-
CASRSSGLLIEKLFF	TGTGCCAGCAGGTCATCGGGACTTTTGATTGAAAAACTGTTTTTT	TRBV28	-	15	TRBJ1-4	-
CASSPLLAGDDTGELFF	TGTGCCAGCAGCCCCCTACTGGCGGGAGACGACACCGGGGAGCTGTTTTTT	TRBV7-9	TRBD2	17	TRBJ2-2	-
CASSATGLAGYNEQFF	TGCGCCAGCAGCGCAACGGGACTAGCGGGTTACAATGAGCAGTTCTTC	TRBV5-1	TRBD2	16	TRBJ2-1	-
CASIGTSGINEQFF	TGTGCCAGTATAGGGACTAGCGGTATTAATGAGCAGTTCTTC	TRBV19	TRBD2	14	TRBJ2-1	-
CASSLPTSGRETQYF	TGTGCCAGCAGCTTGCCGACTAGCGGGAGAGAGACCCAGTACTTC	TRBV11-2	TRBD2	15	TRBJ2-5	-
CASSPPGQVGSGANVLTF	TGTGCCAGCAGCCCACCGGGACAGGTAGGCTCTGGGGCCAACGTCCTGACTTTC	TRBV5-4	TRBD1	18	TRBJ2-6	-